A single sample is the source of the 3 T cell receptor beta chains below, sequenced in a study of T cell responses to AZD1222 COVID-19 vaccine. The method was immunoSEQ multiplex PCR; TCRdb's version includes in-frame clones alone and lacks a portion of them. The sample contains about 130,000 clones, around 84% of which appear only once. The sequences come from peripheral blood, collected on day 0 of AZD1222 vaccination. The receptor source for this set is an adult in good health.

This clone was seen only once. This rearrangement joins TRBV7-2 to TRBJ2-7; 12 bases agree with TRBD1. Germline V CDR1 and CDR2: SGHTA, FQGNSA. The CDR3 extends over 19 amino acids. After removal of 0 bases from V and 2 bases from J, the junction contained 11 bases not matched to a gene. The CDR3, as DNA: TGTGCCAGCAGCTTAGCGACCAGGGACAGGGGGCCGGCCGCCTACGAGCAGTACTTC. Amino acids: CASSLATRDRGPAAYEQYF. Based on the CDR3 plus reference TRBV7-2 and TRBJ2-7, the full variable domain is GAGVSQSPSNKVTEKGKDVELRCDPISGHTALYWYRQSLGQGLEFLIYFQGNSAPDKSGLPSDRFSAERTGGSVSTLTIQRTQQEDSAVYLCASSLATRDRGPAAYEQYFGPGTRLTVT.

As for this clone: Sequence at one end of the junction differs from germline and may be a read error. V is TRBV5-1 and J is TRBJ1-6, with a weak D call TRBD1 (5 bases). This CDR3 comprises 15 residues. The germline CDR1 and CDR2 sequences are SGHRS and YFSETQ. In DNA, the CDR3 is TGCGCCCGCAGCGGGGGGGGACTACATAATTCACCCCTCCACTTT. Its translation: CARSGGGLHNSPLHF. Full variable domain (remainder filled in from reference TRBV5-1 and TRBJ1-6): KAGVTQTPRYLIKTRGQQVTLSCSPISGHRSVSWYQQTPGQGLQFLFEYFSETQRNKGNFPGRFSGRQFSNSRSEMNVSTLELGDSALYLCARSGGGLHNSPLHFGNGTRLTVT.

The genes are TRBV3-1 (or the pseudogene TRBV3-2) and TRBJ1-3; 7 nucleotides agree with TRBD1. This CDR3 spans 15 amino acids. CDR1 and CDR2 from the germline V gene are LGHDT and YNNKEL (reference sequence). The V and J ends lost 7 bases and 0 bases, in that order; junction bases with no gene match: 6. Here the CDR3 DNA reads TGTGCCAGCACGGACAGGAAGGCCTCTGGAAACACCATATATTTT. This encodes CASTDRKASGNTIYF.